Listed below are T cell receptor beta chains from one sample, sequenced in a study of OX40 agonist ivuxolimab in advanced cancers. Sequenced by immunoSEQ multiplex PCR; TCRdb stores in-frame clones only, minus some. The top ten hold 0.95% to 1.3% of the sample, which has 70,000 or so clones, 84% seen once. The material was CD4+ or CD8+ T cells sorted from blood, obtained in a trial of the OX40 agonist ivuxolimab. All receptors come from an adult with an advanced solid tumor such as melanoma, head and neck, liver or kidney cancer. Each CDR3 is given with its conserved first and last residue. A D gene is named only where the DNA matches it firmly. Expanded clones get a size class; other rows say once, few or many, or leave the size out.

clone_size: -; d_call: -; j_call: TRBJ1-2; v_call: TRBV7-2; cdr3_aa: CASSLTNAAGLNYGYTF; cdr3_nt: TGTGCCAGCAGCCTTACAAACGCCGCGGGCTTAAACTATGGCTACACCTTC
clone_size: -; d_call: TRBD1; j_call: TRBJ1-1; v_call: TRBV5-4; cdr3_aa: CASSLATGGNTEAFF; cdr3_nt: TGTGCCAGCAGCTTGGCCACAGGGGGAAACACTGAAGCTTTCTTT
clone_size: once; d_call: -; j_call: TRBJ1-4; v_call: TRBV9; cdr3_aa: CASSLQQGNEKLFF; cdr3_nt: TGTGCCAGCAGCCTCCAACAGGGTAATGAAAAACTGTTTTTT
clone_size: -; d_call: -; j_call: TRBJ1-1; v_call: TRBV11-2; cdr3_aa: CASSLERGGTEAFF; cdr3_nt: TGTGCCAGCAGCTTAGAACGAGGGGGCACTGAAGCTTTCTTT
clone_size: once; d_call: -; j_call: TRBJ1-3; v_call: TRBV11-2; cdr3_aa: CASSSQLSGNTIYF; cdr3_nt: TGTGCCAGCAGCTCCCAGCTCTCTGGAAACACCATATATTTT
clone_size: once; d_call: TRBD1; j_call: TRBJ2-5; v_call: TRBV19; cdr3_aa: CASSRDRGETQYF; cdr3_nt: TGTGCCAGTAGTAGGGACAGGGGAGAGACCCAGTACTTC
clone_size: few; d_call: -; j_call: TRBJ2-1; v_call: TRBV7-2; cdr3_aa: CASSWVTNEQFF; cdr3_nt: TGTGCCAGCAGCTGGGTTACCAATGAGCAGTTCTTC
clone_size: -; d_call: TRBD1; j_call: TRBJ1-2; v_call: TRBV5-6; cdr3_aa: CASSSAGRQGARGYTF; cdr3_nt: TGTGCCAGCAGCTCGGCCGGGCGACAGGGGGCACGGGGCTACACCTTC
clone_size: -; d_call: -; j_call: TRBJ1-5; v_call: TRBV5-4; cdr3_aa: CASSFGHRNQPQHF; cdr3_nt: TGTGCCAGCAGCTTCGGGCACCGCAATCAGCCCCAGCATTTT
clone_size: -; d_call: -; j_call: TRBJ2-1; v_call: TRBV4-2; cdr3_aa: CASSQAVDHSYNEQFF; cdr3_nt: TGTGCCAGCAGCCAAGCGGTAGATCACTCCTACAATGAGCAGTTCTTC
clone_size: -; d_call: -; j_call: TRBJ1-4; v_call: TRBV27; cdr3_aa: CASSSRGRELFF; cdr3_nt: TGTGCCAGCAGTTCCCGAGGGAGGGAACTGTTTTTT
clone_size: -; d_call: TRBD1; j_call: TRBJ2-7; v_call: TRBV6-6; cdr3_aa: CASGTGIHEQYF; cdr3_nt: TGTGCCAGCGGGACAGGGATTCACGAGCAGTACTTC
clone_size: few; d_call: -; j_call: TRBJ2-3; v_call: TRBV5-1; cdr3_aa: CASSLVGGNPDTQYF; cdr3_nt: TGCGCCAGCAGCTTGGTGGGGGGAAACCCAGATACGCAGTATTTT
clone_size: -; d_call: -; j_call: TRBJ1-2; v_call: TRBV2; cdr3_aa: CASSELRVNYGYTF; cdr3_nt: TGTGCCAGCAGTGAATTGAGGGTGAACTATGGCTACACCTTC
clone_size: few; d_call: -; j_call: TRBJ2-3; v_call: TRBV7-2; cdr3_aa: CASSLDMGPSTDTQYF; cdr3_nt: TGTGCCAGCAGCTTGGACATGGGCCCTAGCACAGATACGCAGTATTTT
clone_size: -; d_call: TRBD1; j_call: TRBJ2-2; v_call: TRBV7-2; cdr3_aa: CASSSTGGQTGELFF; cdr3_nt: TGTGCCAGCAGCTCGACAGGGGGCCAGACCGGGGAGCTGTTTTTT
clone_size: -; d_call: -; j_call: TRBJ2-7; v_call: TRBV21-1; cdr3_aa: CARQGRSYEQYF; cdr3_nt: TGTGCCAGACAGGGACGGTCCTACGAGCAGTACTTC
clone_size: -; d_call: TRBD1; j_call: TRBJ2-5; v_call: TRBV2; cdr3_aa: CASGKQGASQETQYF; cdr3_nt: TGTGCCAGCGGCAAACAGGGGGCCAGCCAAGAGACCCAGTACTTC
clone_size: -; d_call: -; j_call: TRBJ2-7; v_call: TRBV4-1; cdr3_aa: CASSQLLTAYEQYF; cdr3_nt: TGCGCCAGCAGCCAACTGTTAACAGCCTACGAGCAGTACTTC
clone_size: -; d_call: TRBD1; j_call: TRBJ2-3; v_call: TRBV2; cdr3_aa: CASSELTGEDTQYF; cdr3_nt: TGTGCCAGCAGTGAATTGACAGGGGAAGATACGCAGTATTTT
clone_size: -; d_call: TRBD1; j_call: TRBJ1-4; v_call: TRBV12-5; cdr3_aa: CASGPGQGSEKLFF; cdr3_nt: TGTGCTAGTGGCCCCGGACAGGGTAGTGAAAAACTGTTTTTT
clone_size: once; d_call: -; j_call: TRBJ2-5; v_call: TRBV12-5; cdr3_aa: CASGLVPGEAQYF; cdr3_nt: TGTGCTAGTGGTTTGGTACCGGGGGAGGCCCAGTACTTC
clone_size: -; d_call: -; j_call: TRBJ1-1; v_call: TRBV5-5; cdr3_aa: CASSFPGRSWTEAFF; cdr3_nt: TGTGCCAGCAGCTTTCCCGGTCGGTCGTGGACTGAAGCTTTCTTT
clone_size: -; d_call: -; j_call: TRBJ1-1; v_call: TRBV7-2; cdr3_aa: CASSPTRDTEAFF; cdr3_nt: TGTGCCAGCAGCCCAACTAGGGACACTGAAGCTTTCTTT
clone_size: -; d_call: -; j_call: TRBJ1-2; v_call: TRBV29-1; cdr3_aa: CSVQGQGLGNGYTF; cdr3_nt: TGCAGCGTCCAGGGCCAGGGGCTTGGGAATGGCTACACCTTC
clone_size: few; d_call: -; j_call: TRBJ1-1; v_call: TRBV7-9; cdr3_aa: CASSVRGPNTEAFF; cdr3_nt: TGTGCCAGCAGCGTCAGGGGCCCAAACACTGAAGCTTTCTTT
clone_size: -; d_call: -; j_call: TRBJ1-5; v_call: TRBV6-6; cdr3_aa: CASSLLGGPQHF; cdr3_nt: TGTGCCAGCAGCCTACTGGGGGGGCCCCAGCATTTT
clone_size: -; d_call: -; j_call: TRBJ2-2; v_call: TRBV7-8; cdr3_aa: CAGRADTGELFF; cdr3_nt: TGTGCCGGGCGGGCGGACACCGGGGAGCTGTTTTTT
clone_size: -; d_call: TRBD2; j_call: TRBJ2-3; v_call: TRBV5-1; cdr3_aa: CASSYGLAGVSSTDTQYF; cdr3_nt: TGCGCCAGCAGCTACGGACTAGCGGGGGTCTCTAGCACAGATACGCAGTATTTT
clone_size: few; d_call: -; j_call: TRBJ1-2; v_call: TRBV6-5; cdr3_aa: CASSQWDGYTF; cdr3_nt: TGTGCCAGCAGTCAATGGGATGGCTACACCTTC
clone_size: -; d_call: TRBD1; j_call: TRBJ2-7; v_call: TRBV4-1; cdr3_aa: CASSRRAVQGVYEQYF; cdr3_nt: TGCGCCAGCAGCCGTAGGGCTGTGCAGGGGGTCTACGAGCAGTACTTC
clone_size: -; d_call: TRBD1; j_call: TRBJ2-7; v_call: TRBV7-2; cdr3_aa: CASNTRTGGVHEQYF; cdr3_nt: TGTGCCAGCAACACTAGGACAGGGGGGGTCCACGAGCAGTACTTC
clone_size: -; d_call: -; j_call: TRBJ1-6; v_call: TRBV2; cdr3_aa: CASQPGPLGPLHF; cdr3_nt: TGTGCCAGCCAACCCGGCCCCCTCGGGCCCCTCCACTTT
clone_size: once; d_call: TRBD2; j_call: TRBJ2-7; v_call: TRBV11-3; cdr3_aa: CASSTGTSETYEQYF; cdr3_nt: TGTGCCAGCAGCACCGGGACTAGCGAGACCTACGAGCAGTACTTC
clone_size: -; d_call: -; j_call: TRBJ1-5; v_call: TRBV6-1; cdr3_aa: CASSAGVPQHF; cdr3_nt: TGTGCCAGCAGCGCGGGGGTGCCCCAGCATTTT
clone_size: -; d_call: -; j_call: TRBJ2-5; v_call: TRBV2; cdr3_aa: CASSERGGETQYF; cdr3_nt: TGTGCCAGCAGTGAACGGGGTGGAGAGACCCAGTACTTC
clone_size: -; d_call: TRBD1; j_call: TRBJ2-5; v_call: TRBV10-3; cdr3_aa: CAATGQGGVGQETQYF; cdr3_nt: TGTGCCGCAACTGGACAGGGAGGTGTGGGCCAAGAGACCCAGTACTTC
clone_size: -; d_call: -; j_call: TRBJ1-4; v_call: TRBV19; cdr3_aa: CASSSNRVSNEKLFF; cdr3_nt: TGTGCCAGTAGTTCAAACAGGGTGTCTAATGAAAAACTGTTTTTT
clone_size: once; d_call: -; j_call: TRBJ1-2; v_call: TRBV7-6; cdr3_aa: CASSLVGSSNGYTF; cdr3_nt: TGTGCCAGCAGCTTAGTAGGGAGTTCAAATGGCTACACCTTC
clone_size: -; d_call: -; j_call: TRBJ1-1; v_call: TRBV27; cdr3_aa: CASRPRPLNTEAFF; cdr3_nt: TGTGCCAGCAGACCAAGGCCCCTGAACACTGAAGCTTTCTTT